This T cell receptor (beta chain) was recovered during a study of OX40 agonist ivuxolimab in advanced cancers. This table comes from immunoSEQ multiplex PCR, and its TCRdb copy is limited to in-frame clones, with some not included. The sample contains 120,000 or so clones, 93% of which appear only once. With 4 bases removed from V and 2 bases from J, the gap between germline ends came to 9 bases. The CDR3 covers 13 residues. Germline CDR1 and CDR2: SGHVS and FNYEAQ. Patients had blood sampled at baseline and again on cycle 4 day 1 and cycle 7 day 1. The sequence was collected from an adult with an advanced solid tumor such as melanoma, head and neck, liver or kidney cancer. This chain links TRBV7-6 with TRBJ2-7; maybe TRBD2 (6 bases). Sequenced here: CD4+ or CD8+ T cells sorted from blood, sampled in a trial of the OX40 agonist ivuxolimab. The CDR3 here is CASSSSVAYEQYF. DNA of the CDR3: TGTGCCAGCAGCTCTAGCGTTGCCTACGAGCAGTACTTC.